Here is one T cell receptor beta chain with its context. Its antigen remains undetermined. The junction and the germline gene differ at one end; a read error may be behind it. Genomic DNA was extracted with the QIAamp DNA kit from frozen aliquots of unsorted single-cell suspensions. Tumour samples were surgically resected non-small cell lung cancer tissue. Tissues were received within 2 hours of resection and were immediately processed into single-cell suspensions. Tissue was broken up mechanically, digested enzymatically with DNase I, collagenase I and hyaluronidase for 25 to 35 minutes at 37 degrees C, and then filtered and RBC-lysed. In the germline V gene (reference sequence), CDR1 corresponds to SSHAT and CDR2 to FNYEAQ. Its CDR3 holds 12 amino acids, cysteine through phenylalanine. This entry keeps only the CDR3 DNA: 36 bases, framed from base 1. These data originate in a study of immune cell composition in non-small cell lung cancer (dated by TCRdb to 2015 to 2018). The study in broad terms: Histologic subtype was assigned using H&E plus p63, CK5, Napsin A and TTF-1 immunohistochemistry, mainly lung adenocarcinoma or squamous cell carcinoma. TCR-beta sequencing from Adaptive Biotechnologies was done on approximately 32 paired sets of NSCLC tumour and non-adjacent lung specimens and on roughly 24 tumour-only specimens. Supplementary cohort #1, some 10 lung adenocarcinoma cases, had paired tumour/lung TCR-beta sequencing and TIL populations generated to assess tumour reactivity. Several tumour specimens with TCR-beta data were rare histological subtypes and were excluded from the subtype comparisons.

What the research found in general, with its limitations: Tumour-associated clones >0.5% were found in nearly half of NSCLC cases, namely in approximately 33% of adenocarcinomas versus less than 85% of squamous carcinomas. Compared with lung adenocarcinoma tumours, lung squamous cell carcinoma showed significantly higher Top 10 clone scores and productive clonality. The reactivity cohort was only roughly nine cases, and tumour-reactive clones were not shown to share sequences with the dominant in vivo tumour-associated clones. In about nine adenocarcinoma cases, a strong correlation was found between maximal tumour-associated clone frequency and TIL tumour reactivity, whereas no such correlation was found between overall clonality and TIL tumour reactivity. No significant correlation was found between tumour TCR-beta clonality and smoking pack-years.

TCR-beta CDR3 regions were amplified from genomic DNA by a two-step multiplex PCR, with the second step adding Illumina-compatible adaptors. TCR-beta immunosequencing was carried out on an Illumina platform through the commercial immunoSEQ service. For the original study's pipeline: Repertoires were summarised by productive clonality and by Top 10 Clones, defined as the percentage of T-cell templates derived from the ten most frequent sequences. Values of productive clonality ranged from 0 to 1, with a monoclonal population indicated by a value of 1. Sequences comprising at least 0.1% of tumour T-cell templates but absent from matched non-adjacent lung were defined as tumour-associated clones and were identified via log10 scatter plots. Student's t-tests were used for two-group comparisons, ANOVA was used for stages, and linear regression was used for relationships, with analyses conducted in GraphPad Prism7 and R. The table comes from immuneACCESS by way of TCRdb, which keeps in-frame sequences with V and J called. Part of the clones is missing from these tables; in studies checked, under half for an unresolved V gene and the rest for unknown reasons. The D gene and trimming were derived from the DNA, and the V and J assignments and clone size from that table. The sample contains 2,000 to 2,500 clones, roughly 87% of them found a single time. In total, the top ten clones hold 13% to 15% of the sample.

The chain uses TRBV7-7 and TRBJ2-7; TRBD2 agrees with 9 junctional bases. The clonotype was recovered from a human donor with non-small cell lung cancer. Sequenced: lung tumor tissue. The nucleotides read TGTGCTAGCAGCCCAGCGGGGGGCGAGCAGTACTTC. This encodes CASSPAGGEQYF.